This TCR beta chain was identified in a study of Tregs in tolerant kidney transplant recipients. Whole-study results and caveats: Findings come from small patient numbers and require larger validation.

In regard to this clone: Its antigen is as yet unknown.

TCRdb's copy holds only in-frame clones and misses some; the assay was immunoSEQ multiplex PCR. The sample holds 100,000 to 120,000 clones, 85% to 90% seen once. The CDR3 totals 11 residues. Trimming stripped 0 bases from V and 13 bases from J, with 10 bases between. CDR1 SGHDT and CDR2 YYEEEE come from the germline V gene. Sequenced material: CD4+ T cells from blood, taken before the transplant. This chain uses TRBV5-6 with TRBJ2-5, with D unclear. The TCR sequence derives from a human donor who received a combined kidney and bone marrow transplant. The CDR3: CASSLAQAMYF. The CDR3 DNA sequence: TGTGCCAGCAGCTTGGCCCAGGCTATGTACTTC.